Detailed here is one TCR beta chain. Stable Graves' hyperthyroidism denoted no ophthalmopathy progression over 18 months. Subjects aged 18 to 65 presented with newly diagnosed hyperthyroidism of less than 2 months' duration. Together with thyroid ultrasound, orbital computed tomography, serum thyroxine and TRAb, clinical symptoms were used for diagnoses. Cells are PBMCs isolated from 10 ml of fresh blood. Researchers took RNA transcripts and amplified the TCR beta CDR3 regions from them. First-round RT-PCR targeting the TCR CDR3 was performed with the HTBI primer set. TCRdb recomputed calls from the multiplex PCR reads with MiXCR, one row per CDR3 protein. The sample lists nearly 750,000 distinct CDR3 sequences, approximately 36% occurring once. This record comes from a study of T cells in Graves' hyperthyroidism and ophthalmopathy. The CDR3 runs to 15 residues. The V gene lost 3 bases and the J gene lost 3 bases, with 13 bases spanning the gap. Looked up from germline, CDR1 is SGHVS and CDR2 is FNYEAQ.

The sequencing input was blood. This sequence joins TRBV7-6 and TRBJ2-3; TRBD2 is a possible D gene (6 bases). The TCR was taken from a woman in her 40s with Graves' hyperthyroidism. CDR3 region: CASSLAAGTTDTQYF. The CDR3 nucleotides are TGTGCCAGCAGCTTGGCGGCGGGAACGACAGATACGCAGTATTTT.